This TCR beta chain comes out of a study of Tregs in tolerant kidney transplant recipients. General study findings and limits: Donor-specific Treg expansion exceeded global Treg expansion in tolerant patients, suggesting antigen drive. Tregs expanded with activated donor B cells seemed most donor-specific.

The repertoire was sequenced with immunoSEQ multiplex PCR; TCRdb's copy has only in-frame clones and lacks some. The sample data list approximately 52,000 clones. Germline V gene data show CDR1 as LNHDA and CDR2 as SQIVND (reference sequence). The CDR3 has 13 amino acids. Trimming removed 3 bases at V and 4 bases at J, with 6 bases between. Worth noting for this clone: No antigen is known for it. Sequencing ends 3 residues short of the CDR3 end; the germline J gene provides the rest.

This specimen was CD4+ T cells from blood, taken before the transplant. This clonotype was obtained from a human donor who received a combined kidney and bone marrow transplant. The chain has TRBV19 and TRBJ2-2; no clear D gene. CDR3 sequence reads: CASSIRGTGELFF. The sequenced CDR3 bases are TGTGCCAGTAGTATTCGCGGCACCGGGGAG.